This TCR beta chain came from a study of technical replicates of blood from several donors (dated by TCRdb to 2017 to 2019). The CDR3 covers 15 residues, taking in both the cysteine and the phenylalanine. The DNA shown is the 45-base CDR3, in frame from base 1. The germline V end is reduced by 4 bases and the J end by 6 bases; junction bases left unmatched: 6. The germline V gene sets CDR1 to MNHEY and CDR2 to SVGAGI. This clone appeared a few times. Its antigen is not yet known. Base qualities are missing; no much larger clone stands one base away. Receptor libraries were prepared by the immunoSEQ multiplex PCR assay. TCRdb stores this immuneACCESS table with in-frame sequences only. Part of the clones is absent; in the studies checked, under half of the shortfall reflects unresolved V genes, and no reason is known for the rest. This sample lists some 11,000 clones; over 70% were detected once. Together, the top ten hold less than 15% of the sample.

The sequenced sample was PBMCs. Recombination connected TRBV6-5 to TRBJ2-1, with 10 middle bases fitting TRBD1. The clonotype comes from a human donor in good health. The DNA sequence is TGTGCCAGCAGTTCAAGACAGGGGGCTTCCAATGAGCAGTTCTTC. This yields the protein CASSSRQGASNEQFF.